This T cell receptor beta chain comes out of a study of OX40 agonist ivuxolimab in advanced cancers. About this clone itself: Its antigen remains unknown.

General study findings and limits: Clonal expansion in partial responders at 0.1-3.0 mg/kg ranked among the lowest.

The V end was cut by 0 bases, the J end by 6 bases, with 3 bases between. The CDR3 is 12 residues long. Germline CDR1 reads MGHRA; CDR2 reads YSYEKL. If patients had autoimmune disease history or systemic immunosuppression, they were excluded. Patients had blood sampled at baseline and again on cycle 4 day 1 and cycle 7 day 1. TCRdb keeps only in-frame clones here, not all; method: immunoSEQ multiplex PCR. The sample holds about 95,000 clones; roughly nine tenths are singletons and the top ten take roughly 2.5%. The input for sequencing was CD4+ or CD8+ T cells sorted from blood, taken in a trial of the OX40 agonist ivuxolimab. The V call is TRBV4-1, the J call TRBJ1-3; D call uncertain. The source of this sequence is an adult with an advanced solid tumor such as melanoma, head and neck, liver or kidney cancer. CDR3 DNA sequence: TGCGCCAGCAGCCAAGAATTAAACACCATATATTTT. It specifies CASSQELNTIYF.